This entry lists 3 T cell receptor beta chains sequenced from one sample in a study of T cells in Graves' hyperthyroidism and ophthalmopathy. RNA transcripts provided the source from which TCR beta CDR3 regions were amplified. During a first-round RT-PCR of the TCR CDR3, the HTBI primer set was used. TCRdb re-called the multiplex PCR reads through MiXCR, storing one row per CDR3 protein. The top ten hold 34% of the sample, which has hundreds of thousands of distinct CDR3 sequences, around 21% seen once. Source material: blood. The receptor source for this set is a man aged 25 to 40 with Graves' ophthalmopathy.

This clonotype came up many times. CDR3 sequence reads: CASSYGTVNSPLHF. The CDR3 DNA sequence: TGTGCCAGCAGTTACGGGACGGTGAATTCACCCCTCCACTTT. J is TRBJ1-6 and V is TRBV28; tentatively, D is TRBD1 (5 bases). Germline values: CDR1 MDHEN, CDR2 SYDVKM. This CDR3 is 14 amino acids long. Trimming shortened V by 4 bases and J by 7 bases, and 11 bases separated the two germline ends. Supplemented by reference TRBV28 and TRBJ1-6, the full variable domain reads DVKVTQSSRYLVKRTGEKVFLECVQDMDHENMFWYRQDPGLGLRLIYFSYDVKMKEKGDIPEGYSVSREKKERFSLILESASTNQTSMYLCASSYGTVNSPLHFGNGTRLTVT.

V is TRBV7-2 and J is TRBJ2-3; TRBD2 is a possible D gene (6 bases). The CDR3 is 16 amino acids. Germline V gene data show CDR1 as SGHTA and CDR2 as FQGNSA. Between the trimmed V and J ends, which lost 3 bases and 5 bases, there was a span of 18 bases. CDR3 nucleotide sequence: TGTGCCAGCAGCTTGAATCGGGAGAGGCTGGAAGATACGCAGTATTTT. Protein: CASSLNRERLEDTQYF.

This chain links TRBV27 with TRBJ2-7; 10 nucleotides line up with TRBD2. With V trimmed by 6 bases and J by 2 bases, 4 bases remained unmatched. The CDR3 covers 14 residues. Germline V gives CDR1 MNHEY, CDR2 SMNVEV (reference sequence). CDR3 nucleotides: TGTGCCAGCAGGGGTAGCGGGAGGACCTACGAGCAGTACTTC. As protein: CASRGSGRTYEQYF.